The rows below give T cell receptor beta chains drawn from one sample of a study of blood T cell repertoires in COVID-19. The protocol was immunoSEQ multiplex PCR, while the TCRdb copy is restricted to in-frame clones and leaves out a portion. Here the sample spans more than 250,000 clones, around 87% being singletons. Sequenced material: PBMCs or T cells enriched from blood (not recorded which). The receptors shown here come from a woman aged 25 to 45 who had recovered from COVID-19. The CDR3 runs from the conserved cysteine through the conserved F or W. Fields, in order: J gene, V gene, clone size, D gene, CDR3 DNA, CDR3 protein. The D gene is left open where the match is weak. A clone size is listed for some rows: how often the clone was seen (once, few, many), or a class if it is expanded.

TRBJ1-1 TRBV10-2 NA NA TGCGCCAGCATAGGGGCGTGGGTGGGGACTGAAGCTTTCTTT CASIGAWVGTEAFF
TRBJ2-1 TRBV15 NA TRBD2 TGTGCCACCAGCAGAGAACTAGCGGGGTCCTACAATGAGCAGTTCTTC CATSRELAGSYNEQFF
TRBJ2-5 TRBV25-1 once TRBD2 TGTGCCAGCGGGACCCTGACTAGCGCGGAGACCCAGTACTTC CASGTLTSAETQYF
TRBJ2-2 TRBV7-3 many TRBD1 TGTGCCAGCGCCACAGGGGGCACCGGGGAGCTGTTTTTT CASATGGTGELFF
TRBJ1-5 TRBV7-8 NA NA TGTGCCAGCAGCCCCCCGGGGGTGGACTATTATAGCAATCAGCCCCAGCATTTT CASSPPGVDYYSNQPQHF
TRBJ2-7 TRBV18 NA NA TGTGCCAGCTCACCACTTGTACAGGGTATCGTCCACGAGCAGTACTTC CASSPLVQGIVHEQYF
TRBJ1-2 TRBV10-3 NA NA TGTGCCATCAGTGAAGCGGGGACCTTCTATGGCTACACCTTC CAISEAGTFYGYTF
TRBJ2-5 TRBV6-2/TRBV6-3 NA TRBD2 TGTGCCAGCAGTGACCCGGGGCTAGCGGGGGGAGAGACCCAGTACTTC CASSDPGLAGGETQYF
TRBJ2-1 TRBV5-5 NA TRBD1 TGTGCCAGCAGTTTCGGACAGGGGGACAATGAGCAGTTCTTC CASSFGQGDNEQFF
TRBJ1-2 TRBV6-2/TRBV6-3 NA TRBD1 TGTGCCAGCAGTTACGCGGGACAGGGCCCGGAGACCTTC CASSYAGQGPETF
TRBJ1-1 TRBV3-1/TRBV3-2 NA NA TGTGCCAGCAGCCAAGAAGGATCGGGGAGGGGCACTGAAGCTTTCTTT CASSQEGSGRGTEAFF
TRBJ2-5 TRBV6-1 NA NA TGTGCCAGCAGTGAATTAGGGACGGGGGAAGAGACCCAGTACTTC CASSELGTGEETQYF
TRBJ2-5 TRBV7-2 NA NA TGTGCCAGCAGCTCCCTTGGTGGGGGGGCGGGGACCCAGTACTTC CASSSLGGGAGTQYF
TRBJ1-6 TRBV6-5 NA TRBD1 TGTGCCAGCAGTCCAGGACAGGGCTATTCACCCCTCCACTTT CASSPGQGYSPLHF